The clone carrying this T cell receptor beta chain was detected many times. In a library made to pick up alpha chains, this beta chain is a stray read with a size that means little. This record comes from a study of spatial heterogeneity in lung cancer. TCRdb itself ran the 5' RACE reads through MiXCR, one entry per CDR3 protein. This sample has 5,000 to 6,500 distinct CDR3 sequences; under 15% occur once, and the top ten carry 16%. As for time point: sample taken at primary tumor resection. The CDR3 consists of 14 residues. The germline V and J ends were trimmed by 5 bases and 9 bases, with 16 bases remaining between them. Germline V CDR1 and CDR2: SGHTA, FQGNSA.

This receptor was obtained from a human donor with early-stage non-small cell lung cancer. The sample consisted of lung tissue, taken at surgery. The chain is built from TRBV7-2 and TRBJ2-2, with D unresolved. CDR3: CASSAVQGLRELFF. CDR3 DNA sequence: TGTGCCAGCAGCGCAGTCCAAGGCTTGAGGGAGCTGTTTTTT. The complete variable domain, with remaining parts taken from reference TRBV7-2 and TRBJ2-2, reads GAGVSQSPSNKVTEKGKDVELRCDPISGHTALYWYRQSLGQGLEFLIYFQGNSAPDKSGLPSDRFSAERTGGSVSTLTIQRTQQEDSAVYLCASSAVQGLRELFFGEGSRLTVL.